A single sample gave rise to the 32 T cell receptor beta chains below, sequenced in a study of blood T cell repertoires in COVID-19. Sequenced by immunoSEQ multiplex PCR; TCRdb stores in-frame clones only, minus some. In the table there are 250,000 to 350,000 clones, roughly 88% of which are singletons. The sequenced sample was peripheral blood. The receptors were gathered from a woman between 25 and 40 years old with active or convalescent COVID-19.

The J gene is TRBJ1-1, the V gene TRBV6-4; 9 nucleotides match TRBD1. The CDR3 consists of 16 residues. Trimming cost V 7 bases and J 5 bases; bases outside gene matches: 14. Germline V CDR1 and CDR2: MRHNA, SNTAGT. In DNA form, the CDR3 reads TGTGCCAGCATCTACATCCGGGACAGGGTTGGTACTGAAGCTTTCTTT. It translates to CASIYIRDRVGTEAFF.

The chain combines TRBV2 with TRBJ1-6; TRBD1 might be the D (6 bases). Between the trimmed V and J ends, which lost 6 bases and 9 bases, there was a span of 21 bases. Germline V gives CDR1 SNHLY, CDR2 FYNNEI. The CDR3 runs 16 residues. For the CDR3, the DNA is TGTGCCAGCAGCCCTTTTGGGACAAGAATCGGTTCACCCCTCCACTTT. Its translation: CASSPFGTRIGSPLHF.

The chain employs TRBV2 and TRBJ2-1; 7 bases map to TRBD2. Germline-derived CDR1 and CDR2 are SNHLY and FYNNEI. V dropped 6 bases and J dropped 0; count of bases not matched to a gene: 2. The CDR3 is made up of 14 amino acids. The DNA for the CDR3 is TGTGCCAGCAGCCGGGACTACTCCTACAATGAGCAGTTCTTC. Its translation: CASSRDYSYNEQFF.

The V and J genes are TRBV7-8 and TRBJ1-6, with 8 nucleotides matching TRBD1. V lost 0 bases and J lost 5; bases outside the gene matches: 12. The CDR3 sequence is 19 residues long. CDR1 is SGHVS and CDR2 is FQNEAQ in the germline V gene. The CDR3 sequence is CASSLARTLGQGNNSPLHF. Written as DNA, the CDR3 is TGTGCCAGCAGCTTAGCTCGGACCCTCGGACAGGGTAATAATTCACCCCTCCACTTT.

The V gene is TRBV7-9, the J gene TRBJ1-1; no reliable D call. The V end lost 8 bases, the J end lost 1 base, and 11 bases lay between the germline ends. Germline-derived CDR1 and CDR2 are SEHNR and FQNEAQ (reference sequence). This CDR3 comprises 13 residues. The CDR3 sequence is CASGPRENTEAFF. The CDR3, as DNA: TGTGCCAGCGGTCCACGGGAGAACACTGAAGCTTTCTTT.

V usage is TRBV28 and J usage is TRBJ1-3, with a tentative D call TRBD1 (6 bases). CDR1 MDHEN and CDR2 SYDVKM come from the germline V gene. The CDR3 covers 16 residues. V was trimmed by 3 bases and J by 0 bases, leaving 12 bases between them. Here the CDR3 reads CASSLYRDYSGNTIYF. CDR3 in DNA: TGTGCCAGCAGTTTGTACAGGGATTACTCTGGAAACACCATATATTTT.

The J gene is TRBJ2-4, the V gene TRBV18; TRBD2 might be the D (5 bases). CDR3 size: 13 residues. Trimming shortened V by 6 bases and J by 6 bases, and 12 bases separated the two germline ends. Germline-derived CDR1 and CDR2 are KGHSH and LQKENI. CDR3 amino acids: CASSSTAGNIQYF. The CDR3 nucleotides read TGTGCCAGCTCGTCGACCGCGGGAAACATTCAGTACTTC.

CDR3 region: CASRQGNQPQHF. CDR3 nucleotide sequence: TGTGCCAGCAGACAGGGGAATCAGCCCCAGCATTTT. The chain links TRBV12-3 or TRBV12-4 to TRBJ1-5, with 7 bases that match TRBD1. The junction had 0 bases not matched to a gene; V was cut back by 6 bases and J by 4 bases. This CDR3 is built from 12 residues.

The chain recombines TRBV27 with TRBJ1-4; 7 nucleotides align to TRBD1. This CDR3 has 18 residues. CDR1 and CDR2 from the germline V gene are MNHEY and SMNVEV (reference sequence). After removal of 0 bases from V and 3 bases from J, the junction contained 10 bases not matched to a gene. The CDR3, as DNA: TGTGCCAGCAGTTTATCGACCAATCGCGGGACAGCTAATGAAAAACTGTTTTTT. Amino acid sequence: CASSLSTNRGTANEKLFF.

V usage is TRBV12-5 and J usage is TRBJ1-2, with no clear D. This CDR3 is built from 15 residues. Germline loops: CDR1 LGHNT, CDR2 FRNRAP. V was clipped by 6 bases and J by 2 bases, with 16 bases between them. The CDR3 DNA is TGTGCTAGTGGCCATGACGGACTGCCGAACTATGGCTACACCTTC. Protein sequence: CASGHDGLPNYGYTF.

The chain joins TRBV9 to TRBJ2-5; the match to TRBD1 covers 10 bases. This CDR3 has 16 residues. V was clipped by 0 bases and J by 3 bases; unmatched bases: 5. Germline assignment: CDR1 SGDLS and CDR2 YYNGEE. Here the CDR3 reads CASSVARTGGKETQYF. The CDR3 region has the DNA TGTGCCAGCAGCGTAGCCCGGACAGGGGGGAAAGAGACCCAGTACTTC.

This chain connects TRBV29-1 to TRBJ2-3; 12 nucleotides agree with TRBD2. With 1 base clipped from V and 5 bases from J, the junction kept 10 bases outside the gene matches. Germline assignment: CDR1 SQVTM and CDR2 ANQGSEA. This CDR3 is 17 amino acids long. Here the CDR3 DNA reads TGCAGCGTTGAAGTCGGGCTAGCGGGGGGGCACAGAGATACGCAGTATTTT. Protein sequence: CSVEVGLAGGHRDTQYF.

The chain uses TRBV29-1 and TRBJ1-2; 8 bases line up with TRBD1. The CDR3 runs to 14 residues. The germline CDR1 and CDR2 sequences are SQVTM and ANQGSEA. V gave up 3 bases and J gave up 2 bases; unmatched junction bases: 5. CDR3 nucleotide sequence: TGCAGCGTTGAGACAGGGGTCCAAAACTATGGCTACACCTTC. It is translated as CSVETGVQNYGYTF.

The chain combines TRBV14 with TRBJ1-6, with 7 positions matching TRBD1. The CDR3 runs to 15 residues. V dropped 4 bases and J dropped 7; count of bases not matched to a gene: 7. Per germline, CDR1 SGHDN and CDR2 FVKESK. The DNA of the CDR3 is TGTGCCAGCAGCCGATCACAGGGGATGAATTCACCCCTCCACTTT. Protein sequence: CASSRSQGMNSPLHF.

Only a few counts were recorded for this clone. The chain couples TRBV28 to TRBJ1-6; 9 positions match TRBD1. Germline CDR1 MDHEN, CDR2 SYDVKM. This CDR3 comprises 17 residues. Unmatched junction bases numbered 4, after V lost 4 bases and J lost 0 bases. CDR3 amino acids: CASSSTGGLSYNSPLHF. The CDR3 nucleotides are TGTGCCAGCAGTTCCACAGGGGGCCTCTCCTATAATTCACCCCTCCACTTT. The full variable domain, with the rest looked up from reference TRBV28 and TRBJ1-6, is DVKVTQSSRYLVKRTGEKVFLECVQDMDHENMFWYRQDPGLGLRLIYFSYDVKMKEKGDIPEGYSVSREKKERFSLILESASTNQTSMYLCASSSTGGLSYNSPLHFGNGTRLTVT.

Written as DNA, the CDR3 is TGTGCCAGCACCTCGACAGTCCGCTCCTACAATGAGCAGTTCTTC. This gives the protein CASTSTVRSYNEQFF. The chain has TRBV18 and TRBJ2-1, with D possibly being TRBD1 (5 bases). The germline gives CDR1 KGHSH, CDR2 LQKENI. The CDR3 has 15 amino acids. V was shortened by 8 bases and J by 0 bases, with 14 bases between the two germline ends.

J is TRBJ2-7 and V is TRBV30; the D is unclear. CDR3 length: 13 residues. The V gene's germline CDR1 is GTSNPN and CDR2 SVGIG (reference sequence). The V end lost 1 base, the J end lost 2 bases, and 9 bases lay between the germline ends. CDR3 bases: TGTGCCTGGAGTGACGGTACCGCCTACGAGCAGTACTTC. It translates to CAWSDGTAYEQYF.

The gene calls are TRBV13 and TRBJ1-2; D is uncertain. CDR1 and CDR2 from the germline V gene are PRHDT and FYEKMQ (reference sequence). The germline V and J ends were trimmed by 4 bases and 7 bases, with 19 bases remaining between them. CDR3 length equals 15 residues. The CDR3 DNA is TGTGCCAGCAGCTCCACGCCAACTGGTATGGTTGGCTACACCTTC. Translating it yields CASSSTPTGMVGYTF.

This chain links TRBV4-1 with TRBJ2-3; 10 bases are shared with TRBD1. The CDR3 totals 16 residues. In germline, CDR1 is MGHRA, CDR2 YSYEKL. V trimming: 3 bases; J trimming: 2 bases; junction bases outside the gene matches: 5. The CDR3 coding sequence is TGCGCCAGCAGCCACAGGGACAGGGGAAACACAGATACGCAGTATTTT. This codes for CASSHRDRGNTDTQYF.

This clone came up a few times. The chain combines TRBV5-4 with TRBJ2-7; perhaps TRBD2 as D (7 bases). The CDR3 length is 14 residues. Trimming took 2 bases from V and 5 from J, leaving 14 bases between them. Germline CDR1 SGHNT, CDR2 YYREEE (reference sequence). In DNA, the CDR3 is TGTGCCAGCAGCTTCGGGGGGCTGGACGACGAGCAGTACTTC. Translating gives CASSFGGLDDEQYF.

This chain links TRBV14 with TRBJ1-2; 12 bases fit TRBD1. V gave up 4 bases and J gave up 7 bases; unmatched junction bases: 7. Per germline, CDR1 SGHDN and CDR2 FVKESK. The CDR3 contains 15 residues. The CDR3 DNA is TGTGCCAGCAGCCTGTTGGGACAGGGGGCGCGTGGCTACACCTTC. Translation: CASSLLGQGARGYTF.

This clone appeared a few times. V gene TRBV6-2 or TRBV6-3 combines with J gene TRBJ1-2; D remains ambiguous. In germline, CDR1 is MNHEY, CDR2 SVGEGT. This CDR3 is built from 14 residues. Trimming took off 0 bases at V and 7 bases at J, with 12 bases between the two ends. This CDR3 is CASSYSKRLGGYTF. The CDR3 DNA reads as TGTGCCAGCAGTTACTCGAAGAGGTTGGGTGGCTACACCTTC.

The rearrangement links TRBV18 to TRBJ1-1; weak D call: TRBD1 (6 bases). Trimming removed 4 bases from V and 4 bases from J, with 13 bases in between. Germline V gene data show CDR1 as KGHSH and CDR2 as LQKENI. This CDR3 has 14 amino acids. The chain's CDR3 is CASSLDQGITEAFF. CDR3 coding DNA: TGTGCCAGCTCACTGGACCAGGGGATCACTGAAGCTTTCTTT.

This chain uses TRBV6-2 or TRBV6-3 with TRBJ2-3; D is possibly TRBD1 (6 bases). CDR3 length equals 15 residues. Germline lookup yields CDR1 MNHEY and CDR2 SVGEGT. The V end was cut by 6 bases, the J end by 4 bases, with 17 bases between. The CDR3 coding sequence is TGTGCCAGCAGCAAACCCCGAACAGGGTCAGATACGCAGTATTTT. This codes for CASSKPRTGSDTQYF.

The gene calls are TRBV12-3 or TRBV12-4 and TRBJ2-2; no clear D gene. V gave up 4 bases and J gave up 6 bases, with 3 bases separating them. CDR3 size: 11 residues. CDR3 in amino acids: CASSSSGELFF. Written as DNA, the CDR3 is TGTGCCAGCAGTTCGTCCGGGGAGCTGTTTTTT.

The count of this clone is one. J is TRBJ2-2 and V is TRBV7-3; D remains ambiguous. CDR3 length: 15 amino acids. Between the trimmed V and J ends, which lost 0 bases and 1 base, there was a span of 6 bases. The germline gives CDR1 SGHTA, CDR2 FQGTGA. As DNA, the CDR3 is TGTGCCAGCAGCTTAACTCCAGGGAACACCGGGGAGCTGTTTTTT. Protein product: CASSLTPGNTGELFF.

This chain joins TRBV7-9 and TRBJ2-3; D possibly corresponds to TRBD1 (5 bases). Germline V gene lookup returns CDR1 SEHNR and CDR2 FQNEAQ (reference sequence). The length of the CDR3 is 14 residues. The V and J ends lost 3 bases and 1 base respectively, with 8 bases between them. CDR3 amino acids: CASSLGQGTDTQYF. The CDR3 bases are TGTGCCAGCAGCTTGGGGCAGGGCACAGATACGCAGTATTTT.

V usage is TRBV4-2 and J usage is TRBJ2-7, with 9 nucleotides matching TRBD1. V shed 3 bases and J 5 bases; nucleotides not matched to a gene: 8. The CDR3 sequence is 15 residues long. CDR1 is LGHNA, CDR2 YNFKEQ, per germline. The CDR3 DNA follows: TGTGCCAGCAGCCATCCCGGGACAGGGACGGACGAGCAGTACTTC. Its protein is CASSHPGTGTDEQYF.

The V call is TRBV10-3, the J call TRBJ1-5, with a weak D call TRBD1 (5 bases). Trimming shortened V by 8 bases and J by 7 bases, and 21 bases separated the two germline ends. The CDR3 contains 15 residues. CDR1 is ENHRY and CDR2 is SYGVKD in the germline V gene. The chain's CDR3 is CAIRSDRGAGQPQHF. In DNA form, the CDR3 reads TGTGCCATCCGCTCCGATAGAGGGGCGGGACAGCCCCAGCATTTT.

The chain has TRBV27 and TRBJ2-1; D may be TRBD1 (6 bases). The CDR3 is 11 amino acids. The V gene's germline CDR1 is MNHEY and CDR2 SMNVEV (reference sequence). The V end was cut by 6 bases, the J end by 10 bases, with 10 bases between. CDR3: CASRLGQEQFF. The DNA of the CDR3 is TGTGCCAGCAGATTAGGACAGGAGCAGTTCTTC.

The rearrangement links TRBV18 to TRBJ1-4; 7 positions match TRBD1. This CDR3 region has 14 residues. Looked up from germline, CDR1 is KGHSH and CDR2 is LQKENI. The trim removed 5 bases at V and 7 bases at J, leaving 7 bases unmatched. The CDR3 region is CASSIDRDSEKLFF. The CDR3 nucleotides are TGTGCCAGCTCAATCGACAGGGATTCTGAAAAACTGTTTTTT.

The chain has TRBV6-2 or TRBV6-3 and TRBJ2-1; 9 bases match TRBD2. The trim removed 4 bases at V and 8 bases at J, leaving 6 bases unmatched. The CDR3 covers 14 residues. Germline V CDR1 and CDR2: MNHEY, SVGEGT. The CDR3, as DNA: TGTGCCAGCAGTTCGGCGGGGGGGCCTGATGAGCAGTTCTTC. This translates into CASSSAGGPDEQFF.